This T cell receptor beta chain originates from a study of vaccination and CD4 T cells after COVID-19. Specified treatment: approximately 10-day PBMC culture with coronavirus spike peptide pools or control peptides (ViraFEST assay). A remark on this clonotype: Antigen specificity is unknown.

Sequencing of cultured CD4+ T cell DNA used the Oncomine TCR Beta short-read assay. Someone extracted genomic DNA from cultured CD4+ T cells. TCRdb re-called the PCR reads with MiXCR, one entry per CDR3 protein. The repertoire holds approximately 21,000 distinct CDR3 sequences, roughly three fifths seen once, with more than 8.5% in the top ten. The CDR3 is made up of 12 amino acids. CDR1 and CDR2 (germline): SGDLS, YYNGEE. V lost 0 bases, J lost 2 bases, and 1 base lay in between. The V call is TRBV9, the J call TRBJ2-3; D not certain. This specimen consisted of CD4+ T cells from blood, cultured in vitro, obtained after SARS-CoV-2 vaccination. The clonotype originates from a human donor who had recovered from COVID-19. CDR3 protein: CASSVDTDTQYF. Written as DNA, the CDR3 is TGTGCCAGCAGCGTAGACACAGATACGCAGTATTTT.